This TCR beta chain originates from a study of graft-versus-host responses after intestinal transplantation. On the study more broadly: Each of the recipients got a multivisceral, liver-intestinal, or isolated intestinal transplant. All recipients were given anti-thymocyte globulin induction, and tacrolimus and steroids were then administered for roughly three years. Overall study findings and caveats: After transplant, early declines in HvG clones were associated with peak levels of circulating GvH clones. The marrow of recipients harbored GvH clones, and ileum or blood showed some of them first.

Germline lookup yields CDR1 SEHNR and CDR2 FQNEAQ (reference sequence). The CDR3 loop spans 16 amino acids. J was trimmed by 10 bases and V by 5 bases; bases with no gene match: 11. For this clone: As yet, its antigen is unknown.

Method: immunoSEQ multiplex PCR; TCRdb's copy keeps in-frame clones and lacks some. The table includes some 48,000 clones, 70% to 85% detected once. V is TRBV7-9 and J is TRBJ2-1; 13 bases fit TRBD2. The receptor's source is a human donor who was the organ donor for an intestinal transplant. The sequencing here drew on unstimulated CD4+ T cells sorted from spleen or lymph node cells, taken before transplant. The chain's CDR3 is CASSRPLAGGLGEQFF. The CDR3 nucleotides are TGTGCCAGCAGCCGCCCACTAGCGGGAGGGCTTGGAGAGCAGTTCTTC.